This T cell receptor (beta chain) emerged from a study of blood T cell repertoires in COVID-19. For the study at large: Samples taken during acute and convalescent COVID-19 were collected in the United States, Italy and Spain. The analysed material was cDNA or gDNA that came from T cells, B-cell-depleted T cells, or PBMCs.

Study processing details: Reference gene primers were amplified, and this amplification served to estimate nucleated cell counts. Data came from immunoSEQ multiplex PCR; TCRdb stores just in-frame clones and leaves some out. The V and J calls and clone size were taken over from that table, and D and trimming were inferred from the DNA. This sample has about 290,000 clones, with about 82% found just once. The germline CDR1 and CDR2 sequences are KGHSH and LQKENI. The junction had 7 bases not matched to a gene; V was cut back by 4 bases and J by 3 bases. CDR3 length: 15 amino acids. This receptor was identified in a woman between 45 and 60 years old with active or convalescent COVID-19. Sequencing input: peripheral blood. The genes are TRBV18 and TRBJ2-3; the match to TRBD1 covers 7 bases. The CDR3 spells CASSLRQGETDTQYF. CDR3 bases: TGTGCCAGCTCACTACGACAGGGAGAGACAGATACGCAGTATTTT.